This entry is about one T cell receptor beta chain. Its matching antigen is unknown. The data originate from a study of T-cell reconstitution after alpha-beta-depleted transplantation in children. Trimming left V 2 bases short and J 2 bases short, with 16 bases between. Germline CDR1 reads SGHKS; CDR2 reads YYEKEE (reference sequence). The CDR3 totals 17 residues. General observations from the study: Reportedly, roughly two months post-transplant, alpha-beta T cells arose from several hundred expanded graft clones. Diversity and T-cell counts at one year after transplant derived mostly from new T cells.

For TCRbeta, the library was prepared with unique molecular identifiers. TCRdb itself ran the PCR reads through MiXCR, one entry per CDR3 protein. The repertoire holds fewer than 250,000 distinct CDR3 sequences, with roughly 18% as singletons. The sequence came from a male patient aged 2 to 9 who had a stem cell transplant for acute lymphoblastic leukemia, so the T cells may come from the graft donor. Material: PBMCs, mostly from graft donor cells, obtained 360 days after TCRalphabeta/CD19-depleted stem cell transplant. This chain uses TRBV5-5 with TRBJ2-2; D is ambiguous. Here the CDR3 DNA reads TGTGCCAGCAGCTTTGCCCGGGCATTCCTTAACACCGGGGAGCTGTTTTTT. It translates to CASSFARAFLNTGELFF.